The 4 T cell receptor beta chains presented below share a single source sample, sequenced in a study of shared clonotypes between healthy human individuals. Repertoires were generated with immunoSEQ multiplex PCR, while TCRdb's copy carries only in-frame clones and drops some. The sample consists of about half a million clones, about four fifths of them appearing once. Sequencing used PBMCs. The receptors stem from a woman aged 40-49 years in good health. Some clones in this sample may be carry-over from other donors' samples.

This clone was detected once. V and J are TRBV7-2 and TRBJ1-3; tentative D call: TRBD1 (6 bases). Germline CDR1 is SGHTA and CDR2 is FQGNSA. The V gene lost 8 bases and the J gene lost 0 bases, with 14 bases spanning the gap. CDR3 length: 15 amino acids. The CDR3 nucleotides are TGTGCCAGCTCCCCTACAGGGTTCTCTGGAAACACCATATATTTT. It yields the protein CASSPTGFSGNTIYF.

The V call is TRBV5-1, the J call TRBJ2-7; D is uncertain. With 2 bases removed from V and 0 bases from J, the gap between germline ends came to 21 bases. This CDR3 contains 18 residues. Germline CDR1 is SGHRS and CDR2 is YFSETQ. The CDR3 sequence: CASSFGYTPGRNSYEQYF. DNA for the CDR3: TGCGCCAGCAGCTTTGGTTACACACCAGGACGGAACTCCTACGAGCAGTACTTC.

This chain joins TRBV19 and TRBJ2-3; tentative D call: TRBD2 (6 bases). The V gene lost 1 base and the J gene lost 10 bases, with 12 bases spanning the gap. Germline V gene lookup returns CDR1 LNHDA and CDR2 SQIVND (reference sequence). CDR3 length: 13 residues. CDR3 sequence reads: CASSIVGGSAQYF. The CDR3 DNA is TGTGCCAGTAGTATAGTTGGGGGGAGTGCGCAGTATTTT.

The genes are TRBV19 and TRBJ2-1; D perhaps matches TRBD1 (5 bases). Germline V gene lookup returns CDR1 LNHDA and CDR2 SQIVND (reference sequence). This CDR3 contains 13 residues. V gave up 0 bases and J gave up 9 bases, with 9 bases separating them. DNA for the CDR3: TGTGCCAGTAGTATAGACAGGGTCAGTGAGCAGTTCTTC. Amino acid sequence: CASSIDRVSEQFF.